This T cell receptor beta chain was identified during a study of beta chain features in type 1 diabetes. Study information: Regarding age, gender and cell yields, patients proved similar to healthy donors.

Every bit of the isolated RNA underwent reverse transcription, so sequencing read expressed TCRB transcripts. The assay was immunoSEQ multiplex PCR, and TCRdb's table has in-frame clones only and misses some. The data contain around 340,000 clones, around 20% of them singletons. The germline CDR1 and CDR2 sequences are SGHTA and FQGNSA. The CDR3 covers 15 residues. The V gene lost 0 bases and the J gene lost 0 bases, with 9 bases spanning the gap. The source of this sequence is a young woman in good health. What was sequenced was naive CD4+ T cells from blood. V and J are TRBV7-2 and TRBJ2-7, with D possibly being TRBD2 (6 bases). The CDR3: CASSLAGGASYEQYF. The CDR3 DNA is TGTGCCAGCAGCTTAGCGGGGGGAGCCTCCTACGAGCAGTACTTC.